This T cell receptor (beta chain) originates from a study of PD-L1 blockade in urothelial cancer. Study information: Patients commenced atezolizumab around 2014, and it was given at 1,200 mg intravenously every 3 weeks. About 85% of the roughly 29 patients were men whose urothelial cancer was bladder-origin.

Locally advanced or metastatic urothelial carcinoma affected all patients. CDR3 length: 15 amino acids. V was trimmed by 2 bases and J by 0 bases, leaving 8 bases between them. In germline, CDR1 is SGDLS, CDR2 YYNGEE. To note about this clone: The antigen is undetermined.

Profiled with immunoSEQ multiplex PCR; TCRdb holds only in-frame clones, not every one. The sample yields approximately 79,000 clones, about nine tenths seen once. Whole-study findings and limits: Tumor-associated clones in the blood of durable-benefit patients grew more at 3 weeks.

J is TRBJ1-4 and V is TRBV9; D gene unclear. The receptor comes from a woman in her 70s with urothelial cancer. Specimen: PBMCs, collected around atezolizumab (anti-PD-L1) treatment. The CDR3 sequence is CASSVEGATNEKLFF. The DNA of the CDR3 is TGTGCCAGCAGCGTCGAGGGTGCAACTAATGAAAAACTGTTTTTT.